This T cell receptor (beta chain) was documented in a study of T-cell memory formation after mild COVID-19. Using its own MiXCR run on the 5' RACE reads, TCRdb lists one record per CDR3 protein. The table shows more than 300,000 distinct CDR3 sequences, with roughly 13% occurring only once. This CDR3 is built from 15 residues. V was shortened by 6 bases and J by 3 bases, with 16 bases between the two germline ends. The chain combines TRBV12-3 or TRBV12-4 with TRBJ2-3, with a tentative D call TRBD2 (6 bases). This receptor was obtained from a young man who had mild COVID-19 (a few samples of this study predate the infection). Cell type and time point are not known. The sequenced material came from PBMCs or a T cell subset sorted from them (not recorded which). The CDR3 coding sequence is TGTGCCAGCAGCCGGGGGACGTTGGGTACAGATACGCAGTATTTT. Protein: CASSRGTLGTDTQYF.